The 26 T cell receptor beta chains below all came from one sample that was sequenced in a study of cytomegalovirus exposure and HLA in healthy donors. Sequencing was performed with immunoSEQ multiplex PCR; in TCRdb, only in-frame clones are kept and a portion is missing. The table has roughly 60,000 clones, 96% seen once; the top ten hold approximately 0.9%. The sample was PBMCs. The receptors derive from a man aged 18 to 29 in good health and CMV-seronegative.

This chain joins TRBV18 and TRBJ2-7; 7 bases fit TRBD1. The junction had 13 bases not matched to a gene; V was cut back by 0 bases and J by 2 bases. Germline CDR1 KGHSH, CDR2 LQKENI. This CDR3 has 18 amino acids. CDR3 sequence: CASSPPLQDRAITYEQYF. CDR3 DNA: TGTGCCAGCTCACCACCCCTCCAAGACAGGGCGATCACCTACGAGCAGTACTTC.

The genes are TRBV4-3 and TRBJ2-7; D possibly corresponds to TRBD1 (5 bases). The CDR3 runs to 14 residues. In germline, CDR1 is LGHNA, CDR2 YSLEER. V lost 5 bases and J lost 0, with 11 bases in between. CDR3 sequence: CASSKTDSSYEQYF. For the CDR3, the DNA is TGCGCCAGCAGCAAGACAGATAGCTCCTACGAGCAGTACTTC.

The genes are TRBV19 and TRBJ2-1; a weak D match, TRBD2 (7 bases). Trimming took 5 bases from V and 9 from J, leaving 17 bases between them. The length of the CDR3 is 14 residues. From germline, CDR1 is LNHDA and CDR2 SQIVND (reference sequence). The CDR3 DNA reads TGTGCCAGTAGTGCCGGGGGGCGGGAGTCTGAGCAGTTCTTC. Amino acid sequence: CASSAGGRESEQFF.

This chain joins TRBV30 and TRBJ2-7; possible D gene TRBD1, 7 bases. This CDR3 has 13 residues. Germline V gene lookup returns CDR1 GTSNPN and CDR2 SVGIG (reference sequence). The V and J ends lost 2 bases and 5 bases respectively, with 13 bases between them. CDR3 sequence reads: CAWSRRGRNEQYF. Written as DNA, the CDR3 is TGTGCCTGGAGTAGGAGGGGGCGGAACGAGCAGTACTTC.

V usage is TRBV27 and J usage is TRBJ2-3; TRBD1 matches at 7 bases. J lost 5 bases, V lost 7 bases, and 3 bases had no gene match. Germline assignment: CDR1 MNHEY and CDR2 SMNVEV (reference sequence). CDR3 length: 12 amino acids. The CDR3 region has the DNA TGTGCCAGCAAGGGGGCAGTAGATACGCAGTATTTT. Its protein is CASKGAVDTQYF.

The chain carries TRBV5-6 and TRBJ1-2; 7 nucleotides line up with TRBD1. CDR1 SGHDT and CDR2 YYEEEE come from the germline V gene. V was pared by 0 bases and J by 4 bases, with 9 bases of the junction left unmatched. CDR3 length: 16 amino acids. Here the CDR3 DNA reads TGTGCCAGCAGCTTGGTCAGGGGGGTACAGCTCTATGGCTACACCTTC. It translates to CASSLVRGVQLYGYTF.

This clone has just one count. The chain recombines TRBV5-1 with TRBJ2-4, with D perhaps TRBD1 (5 bases). V lost 3 bases, J lost 6 bases, and 13 bases lay in between. This CDR3 is 14 amino acids long. The germline V gene encodes CDR1 SGHRS and CDR2 YFSETQ. In DNA, the CDR3 is TGCGCCAGCAGCTCATCAGGGCCCGGAAACATTCAGTACTTC. Translated: CASSSSGPGNIQYF.

The gene calls are TRBV4-2 and TRBJ2-3; TRBD2 agrees at 10 bases. The ends lost 4 bases at V and 0 bases at J; junction bases unmatched: 4. This CDR3 contains 16 residues. The germline V gene encodes CDR1 LGHNA and CDR2 YNFKEQ. CDR3 sequence: CASSLGLAESTDTQYF. For the CDR3, the DNA is TGTGCCAGCAGCCTTGGACTAGCGGAGAGCACAGATACGCAGTATTTT.

The J gene is TRBJ1-5, the V gene TRBV5-1; D is unresolved. The CDR3 totals 15 residues. Germline V lookup: CDR1 SGHRS, CDR2 YFSETQ. Trimming removed 0 bases from V and 0 bases from J, with 7 bases in between. The CDR3 protein is CASSLGRDSNQPQHF. The CDR3 DNA is TGCGCCAGCAGCTTGGGTAGAGATAGCAATCAGCCCCAGCATTTT.

The chain carries TRBV27 and TRBJ2-1; TRBD2 matches at 9 bases. Germline CDR1 MNHEY, CDR2 SMNVEV (reference sequence). The CDR3 covers 16 residues. V trimming: 3 bases; J trimming: 3 bases; junction bases outside the gene matches: 6. CDR3 sequence reads: CASSFTREGFYNEQFF. In DNA, the CDR3 is TGTGCCAGCAGTTTTACGCGGGAGGGATTCTACAATGAGCAGTTCTTC.

The chain links TRBV28 to TRBJ2-7; 12 positions match TRBD1. Trimming at V came to 5 bases and at J to 6 bases, leaving 11 bases not matched to a gene. The CDR3 runs to 16 residues. The germline CDR1 and CDR2 sequences are MDHEN and SYDVKM. The CDR3 region is CASSPMPGQGAGEQYF. DNA of the CDR3: TGTGCCAGCAGTCCTATGCCGGGACAGGGGGCGGGCGAGCAGTACTTC.

The chain uses TRBV15 and TRBJ1-2; 7 nucleotides agree with TRBD1. Germline loops: CDR1 LNHNV, CDR2 YYDKDF (reference sequence). Trimming at V came to 0 bases and at J to 3 bases, leaving 7 bases not matched to a gene. CDR3 size: 16 residues. This CDR3 reads CATSRDDRASYYGYTF. For the CDR3, the DNA is TGTGCCACCAGCAGAGATGACAGGGCCTCATACTATGGCTACACCTTC.

The chain links TRBV2 to TRBJ2-1; 10 bases align to TRBD1. CDR1 is SNHLY, CDR2 FYNNEI, per germline. V was clipped by 5 bases and J by 0 bases; unmatched bases: 7. The CDR3 is made up of 17 amino acids. Written as DNA, the CDR3 is TGTGCCAGCAGTTCTGGACAGGGGGTGATCTCCTACAATGAGCAGTTCTTC. Translated, it gives CASSSGQGVISYNEQFF.

This clone occurred once. The gene calls are TRBV6-5 and TRBJ2-7, with TRBD1 identical over 7 bases. This CDR3 is built from 13 residues. Losses at the gene ends were 6 bases for V and 3 bases for J; bases not matched to a gene: 5. Germline V lookup: CDR1 MNHEY, CDR2 SVGAGI. CDR3 loop: CASSHRDSYEQYF. The CDR3 nucleotides are TGTGCCAGCAGCCACCGGGACAGCTACGAGCAGTACTTC.

On this clone: An end of the junction does not agree with germline; a read error may underlie this. The V and J genes are TRBV7-2 and TRBJ2-7, with D uncertain. Germline V gene data show CDR1 as SGHTA and CDR2 as FQGNSA. CDR3 size: 12 residues. The chain's CDR3 is CASSPSGSPEDF. In DNA, the CDR3 is TGTGCCAGCAGCCCTAGTGGGTCCCCCGAGGACTTC. The full variable domain, completed using reference TRBV7-2 and TRBJ2-7, is GAGVSQSPSNKVTEKGKDVELRCDPISGHTALYWYRQSLGQGLEFLIYFQGNSAPDKSGLPSDRFSAERTGGSVSTLTIQRTQQEDSAVYLCASSPSGSPEDFGPGTRLTVT.

V gene TRBV10-2 combines with J gene TRBJ1-1; D may be TRBD1 (5 bases). Germline-derived CDR1 and CDR2 are WSHSY and SAAADI. The CDR3 has 17 amino acids. Trimming took 4 bases from V and 5 from J, leaving 23 bases between them. The DNA of the CDR3 is TGCGCCAGCAGTGGAGGGCGCGGTGTCGGGGGGACGACTGAAGCTTTCTTT. It specifies CASSGGRGVGGTTEAFF.

The chain couples TRBV27 to TRBJ2-7; 7 nucleotides match TRBD1. Trimming removed 4 bases from V and 1 base from J; junction bases left unmatched: 4. The CDR3 length is 14 residues. The germline gives CDR1 MNHEY, CDR2 SMNVEV (reference sequence). This chain's CDR3 is CASSSQGLSYEQYF. The CDR3 DNA is TGTGCCAGCAGTTCACAGGGGCTATCCTACGAGCAGTACTTC.

The chain recombines TRBV7-6 with TRBJ2-4; no reliable D call. This CDR3 region has 18 residues. Germline CDR1 and CDR2: SGHVS and FNYEAQ. V was trimmed by 1 base and J by 0 bases, leaving 16 bases between them. CDR3 nucleotide sequence: TGTGCCAGCAGCTTAGAGGCCCCGACAACTCTAGCCAAAAACATTCAGTACTTC. Translating gives CASSLEAPTTLAKNIQYF.

This clone is deemed medium-sized. The junction differs from germline at one of its ends, possibly a read error. This chain connects TRBV7-7 to TRBJ2-7, with TRBD2 as a possible D gene (5 bases). From germline, CDR1 is SSHAT and CDR2 FNYEAQ (reference sequence). The CDR3 length is 13 residues. DNA of the CDR3: TGTGCTAGCAGCTTCAGCGGAGGATACGAGCAGTACTTC. This encodes CASSFSGGYEQYF.

The chain is built from TRBV18 and TRBJ1-5; D perhaps matches TRBD1 (6 bases). CDR3 size: 14 residues. Germline CDR1 is KGHSH and CDR2 is LQKENI. V lost 4 bases and J lost 6, with 13 bases in between. In DNA form, the CDR3 reads TGTGCCAGCTCACAACAAGGGGGGGGTCAGCCCCAGCATTTT. It encodes CASSQQGGGQPQHF.

This rearrangement joins TRBV27 to TRBJ2-3; 7 bases fit TRBD2. The germline V gene encodes CDR1 MNHEY and CDR2 SMNVEV (reference sequence). V gave up 5 bases and J gave up 8 bases; unmatched junction bases: 4. The length of the CDR3 is 12 residues. The CDR3 sequence: CASSPSGGTQYF. The CDR3 nucleotides are TGTGCCAGCAGTCCCTCGGGGGGTACGCAGTATTTT.

The V call is TRBV5-4, the J call TRBJ1-4; tentative D call: TRBD1 (6 bases). Germline V gene sequence: CDR1 SGHNT, CDR2 YYREEE (reference sequence). The CDR3 totals 15 residues. Trimming took 0 bases from V and 8 from J, leaving 14 bases between them. The CDR3 DNA reads TGTGCCAGCAGCTTGGGAGGGACAAGTAACGAAAAACTGTTTTTT. It specifies CASSLGGTSNEKLFF.

The chain carries TRBV10-2 and TRBJ2-7; TRBD1 agrees at 12 bases. With 7 bases clipped from V and 4 bases from J, the junction kept 5 bases outside the gene matches. The CDR3 is made up of 14 amino acids. Germline loops: CDR1 WSHSY, CDR2 SAAADI. CDR3 sequence (DNA): TGCGCCAGCACTGGGACAGGGGGCGGTTACGAGCAGTACTTC. It yields the protein CASTGTGGGYEQYF.

The chain uses TRBV28 and TRBJ2-5; D might be TRBD2 (6 bases). Germline CDR1 and CDR2: MDHEN and SYDVKM. V gave up 6 bases and J gave up 3 bases, with 23 bases separating them. The CDR3 extends over 17 amino acids. In DNA form, the CDR3 reads TGTGCCAGCAGACCAATATTTGAACTAGCTGGAAAAGAGACCCAGTACTTC. Amino acids: CASRPIFELAGKETQYF.

The chain combines TRBV2 with TRBJ2-1, with a weak D call TRBD1 (6 bases). The V end lost 2 bases, the J end lost 0 bases, and 23 bases lay between the germline ends. This CDR3 has 20 residues. CDR1 is SNHLY and CDR2 is FYNNEI in the germline V gene. The CDR3 spells CASSENWPGAGLSSYNEQFF. The CDR3 coding sequence is TGTGCCAGCAGTGAAAATTGGCCAGGGGCCGGATTAAGCTCCTACAATGAGCAGTTCTTC.

The table lists this clone with a count of one. This chain joins TRBV29-1 and TRBJ1-5; D is undetermined. CDR1 is SQVTM, CDR2 ANQGSEA, per germline. The germline V and J ends were trimmed by 6 bases and 4 bases, with 10 bases remaining between them. The CDR3 loop spans 12 amino acids. The CDR3 here is CSVGGINQPQHF. Written as DNA, the CDR3 is TGCAGCGTAGGCGGGATTAATCAGCCCCAGCATTTT.